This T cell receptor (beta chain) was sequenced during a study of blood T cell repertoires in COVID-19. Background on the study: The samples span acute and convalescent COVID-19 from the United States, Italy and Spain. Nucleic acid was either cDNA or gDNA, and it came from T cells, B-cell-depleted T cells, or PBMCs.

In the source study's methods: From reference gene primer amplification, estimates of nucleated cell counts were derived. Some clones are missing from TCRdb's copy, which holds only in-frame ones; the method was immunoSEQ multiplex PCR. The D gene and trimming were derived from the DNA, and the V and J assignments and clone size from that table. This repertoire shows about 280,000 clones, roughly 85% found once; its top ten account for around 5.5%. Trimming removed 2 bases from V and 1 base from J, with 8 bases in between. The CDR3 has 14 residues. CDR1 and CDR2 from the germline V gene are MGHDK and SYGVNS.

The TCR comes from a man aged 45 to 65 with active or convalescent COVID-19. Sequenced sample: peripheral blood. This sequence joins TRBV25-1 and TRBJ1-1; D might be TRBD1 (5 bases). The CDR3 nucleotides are TGTGCCAGCAGTGAACCAGGGCCGAACACTGAAGCTTTCTTT. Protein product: CASSEPGPNTEAFF.